These 9 T cell receptor beta chains came from one sample sequenced in a study of neoadjuvant anti-PD-1 for oral cavity cancer. The table came from immunoSEQ multiplex PCR; TCRdb's copy has only in-frame clones and leaves some out. Counted here are roughly 60,000 clones, approximately 80% occurring once; the ten biggest clones make up roughly 2.6%. The source was PBMCs, collected before nivolumab (anti-PD-1) treatment. The receptors originated from a person aged 35-80 years with oral cavity squamous cell carcinoma.

The CDR3 region has the DNA TGTGCCAGTAGTATGAACAGGTCACCGAATCAGCCCCAGCATTTT. It translates to CASSMNRSPNQPQHF. V and J are TRBV19 and TRBJ1-5, with a possible D match to TRBD1 (5 bases). V lost 3 bases to trimming and J lost 4 bases, with 13 bases between them. From germline, CDR1 is LNHDA and CDR2 SQIVND (reference sequence). The CDR3 length is 15 residues.

J is TRBJ2-7 and V is TRBV6-5; 7 bases fit TRBD1. The J segment lost 2 bases and the V segment lost 6 bases, leaving 7 bases of the junction unmatched. CDR1 is MNHEY, CDR2 SVGAGI, per germline. The CDR3 runs 14 residues. For the CDR3, the DNA is TGTGCCAGCAGAAAGACAGGGTCACCCTACGAGCAGTACTTC. Translated: CASRKTGSPYEQYF.

The chain combines TRBV14 with TRBJ2-7; TRBD1 or TRBD2 may be the D gene (6 bases each). Per germline, CDR1 SGHDN and CDR2 FVKESK. The CDR3 contains 14 residues. Trimming removed 4 bases from V and 5 bases from J, with 15 bases in between. The CDR3 region is CASSLNVRGHEQYF. In DNA, the CDR3 is TGTGCCAGCAGCCTGAATGTACGGGGGCACGAGCAGTACTTC.

CDR3 sequence: CASSQELGVLNQPQHF. CDR3 DNA sequence: TGCGCCAGCAGCCAAGAATTAGGGGTCCTCAATCAGCCCCAGCATTTT. The V and J genes are TRBV4-1 and TRBJ1-5, with a weak D call TRBD1 (5 bases). This CDR3 is 16 amino acids long. Germline CDR1 and CDR2: MGHRA and YSYEKL. V gave up 0 bases and J gave up 3 bases, with 12 bases separating them.

This CDR3 is CASSVAPGGVGAFF. CDR3 DNA: TGTGCCAGCAGCGTAGCCCCGGGAGGGGTCGGGGCTTTCTTT. The genes are TRBV9 and TRBJ1-1; D possibly corresponds to TRBD1 (5 bases). CDR1 and CDR2 (germline): SGDLS, YYNGEE. CDR3 length: 14 amino acids. Trimming pared 0 bases from V and 11 bases from J, leaving 17 bases between.

The rearrangement links TRBV2 to TRBJ2-7; D perhaps matches TRBD2 (6 bases). From germline, CDR1 is SNHLY and CDR2 FYNNEI. The V and J ends lost 8 bases and 3 bases respectively, with 11 bases between them. The CDR3 loop spans 12 amino acids. The DNA for the CDR3 is TGTGCCAGCGGACGGGAGCACTACGAGCAGTACTTC. Encoded protein: CASGREHYEQYF.

Only a few counts were recorded for this clone. The rearrangement uses TRBV9 and TRBJ2-2; D remains ambiguous. V was shortened by 4 bases and J by 1 base, with 11 bases between the two germline ends. Germline V gene lookup returns CDR1 SGDLS and CDR2 YYNGEE. This CDR3 has 15 residues. In DNA, the CDR3 is TGTGCCAGCAGCCCCGGAAGAGTGAACACCGGGGAGCTGTTTTTT. This codes for CASSPGRVNTGELFF. Based on the CDR3 plus reference TRBV9 and TRBJ2-2, the full variable domain is DSGVTQTPKHLITATGQRVTLRCSPRSGDLSVYWYQQSLDQGLQFLIQYYNGEERAKGNILERFSAQQFPDLHSELNLSSLELGDSALYFCASSPGRVNTGELFFGEGSRLTVL.

V gene TRBV11-1 combines with J gene TRBJ2-5, with D tentatively TRBD1 (7 bases). This CDR3 contains 16 residues. The germline V gene encodes CDR1 SGHAT and CDR2 FQDESV (reference sequence). Trimming shortened V by 3 bases and J by 6 bases, and 20 bases separated the two germline ends. CDR3 in DNA: TGTGCCAGCAGCTTGCAGGGGGGCCGGATCAAACAGACCCAGTACTTC. It yields the protein CASSLQGGRIKQTQYF.

V gene TRBV5-6 combines with J gene TRBJ2-7, with TRBD2 matching 8 bases. Germline CDR1 is SGHDT and CDR2 is YYEEEE. J was trimmed by 0 bases and V by 0 bases; bases with no gene match: 5. This CDR3 is built from 16 residues. The CDR3 nucleotides read TGTGCCAGCAGCTTGGCCCCCAGCGGGGGCTCCTACGAGCAGTACTTC. Residues: CASSLAPSGGSYEQYF.